This T cell receptor (beta chain) is from a study of CD8+ T cells in alopecia areata (dated by TCRdb to the late 2010s). Notes on the research overall: The study used high-throughput TCRbeta sequencing to examine T cell clonal expansion in alopecia areata, in both the C3H/HeJ mouse model and human patients. Scalp tissue and sorted CD4+ and CD8+ peripheral blood T cells from patchy and totalis/universalis alopecia areata patients and from healthy controls were covered by human TCRbeta sequencing. immunoSEQ multiplex PCR using 35 Vbeta forward primers and 13 Jbeta reverse primers was used to amplify TCRbeta CDR3 regions. Scalp clonality was compared among normal scalp (n=4), patchy alopecia areata scalp (n=8), and alopecia totalis/universalis scalp (n=8). RNA was obtained with the PAXgene miRNA kit for fixed scalp, the miRNeasy kit for PBMCs, and the RNeasy kit for mouse skin.

PBMCs were isolated by density centrifugation and stained for CD3, CD4 and CD8, after which CD4+ and CD8+ T cells were sorted on a FACSAria. Unaffected controls provided scalp biopsies and blood samples. Libraries were constructed by the immunoSEQ multiplex PCR assay. RNA was extracted from all samples and reverse transcribed into cDNA, which served as template for TCR sequencing. SuperScript III was used for first-strand cDNA synthesis, primed with a 2:1 mix of oligo-dT and random hexamers. A synthetic immune receptor repertoire was used to measure amplification bias, and any remaining bias was corrected computationally. Processing in the source paper ran as follows. Raw reads were preprocessed to remove errors, and CDR3 was defined according to IMGT conventions as the region from the conserved cysteine to phenylalanine. Clonality was calculated as 1 minus Shannon entropy normalized by log2 of the number of productive unique TCRs. Scalp TCRbeta sequences were cross-referenced with sorted blood CD4 and CD8 repertoires so that the CD4 or CD8 identity of scalp clones could be inferred. What TCRdb holds here is the immuneACCESS table cut down to in-frame rearrangements. Part of the clones is not present; checked against another copy, under half of the missing clones reflect an unresolved V gene, and the others are unexplained. V and J calls and clone size follow that table, whereas D and trimming were derived from the DNA. Across this sample there are some 150,000 clones, with roughly 60% seen only once. 30% to 45% of the sample comes from the top ten.

Study-level results and caveats: Shared TCR sequences between patients were less evident than in mice, which may be partly attributable to HLA diversity in the patient population. Compared with normal scalp, lesional scalp, particularly in alopecia totalis/universalis, had higher clonality and more expanded CD8+ clones, which suggests antigenic drive. Unlike mouse skin, which is dominated by gammadelta T cells, normal human skin has resident alphabeta T cells that are also sequenced, and this complicates analysis of the scalp TCR repertoire.

In the case of this clone: What this receptor recognizes is not known. Base qualities were left out, and no much larger clone turns up one base away.

The CDR3 covers 15 residues, taking in both the cysteine and the phenylalanine. The read is trimmed to its CDR3 DNA, 45 bases read in frame from base 1. The germline V gene provides CDR1 SGHRS and CDR2 YFSETQ. The V end loses 0 bases and the J end loses 4 bases, and a stretch of 13 bases separates them. The receptor chain draws on TRBV5-1 and TRBJ1-1; tentative D gene TRBD1, with 6 bases matching. The source material was CD8+ T cells sorted from blood. This receptor was obtained from a human donor in good health. The sequenced DNA is TGCGCCAGCAGCTTGGTCGGGACACACACCACTGAAGCTTTCTTT. Translated, it gives CASSLVGTHTTEAFF.